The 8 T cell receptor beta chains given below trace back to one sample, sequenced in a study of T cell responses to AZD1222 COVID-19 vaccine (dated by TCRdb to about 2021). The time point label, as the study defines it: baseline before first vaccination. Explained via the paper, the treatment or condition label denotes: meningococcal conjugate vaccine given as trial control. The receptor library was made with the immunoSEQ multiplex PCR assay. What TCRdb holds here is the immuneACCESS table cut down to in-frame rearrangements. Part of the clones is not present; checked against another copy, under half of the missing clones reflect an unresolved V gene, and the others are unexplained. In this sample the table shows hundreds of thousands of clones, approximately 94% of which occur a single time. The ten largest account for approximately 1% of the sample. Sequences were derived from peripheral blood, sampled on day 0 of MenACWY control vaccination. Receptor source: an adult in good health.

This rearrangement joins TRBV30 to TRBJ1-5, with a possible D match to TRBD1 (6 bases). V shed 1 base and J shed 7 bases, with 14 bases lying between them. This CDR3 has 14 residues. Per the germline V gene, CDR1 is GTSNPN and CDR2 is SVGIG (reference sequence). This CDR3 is CAWSEPGGGQPQHF. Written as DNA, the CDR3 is TGTGCCTGGAGTGAACCGGGGGGCGGCCAGCCCCAGCATTTT.

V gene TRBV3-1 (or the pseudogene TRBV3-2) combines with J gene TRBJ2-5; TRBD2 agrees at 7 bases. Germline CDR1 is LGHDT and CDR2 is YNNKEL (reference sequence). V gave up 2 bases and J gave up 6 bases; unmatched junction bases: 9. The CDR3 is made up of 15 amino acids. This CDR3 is CASSQNGLGSQTQYF. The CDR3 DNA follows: TGTGCCAGCAGCCAAAACGGACTAGGTTCCCAGACCCAGTACTTC.

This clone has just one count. CDR3 nucleotide sequence: TGTGCCAGCAGCTCCGGACCCCACAGGGGGCGCGGAGAAGCTTTCTTT. Amino acids: CASSSGPHRGRGEAFF. The chain has TRBV7-8 and TRBJ1-1, with 9 nucleotides matching TRBD1. The CDR3 is 16 amino acids. Germline lookup yields CDR1 SGHVS and CDR2 FQNEAQ. J lost 8 bases, V lost 4 bases, and 14 bases had no gene match. The full variable domain, rest sourced from reference TRBV7-8 and TRBJ1-1, is GAGVSQSPRYKVAKRGQDVALRCDPISGHVSLFWYQQALGQGPEFLTYFQNEAQLDKSGLPSDRFFAERPEGSVSTLKIQRTQQEDSAVYLCASSSGPHRGRGEAFFGQGTRLTVV.

CDR3: CASSLSSGRGQRGEQYF. In DNA form, the CDR3 reads TGTGCCAGCAGTTTATCTAGTGGTCGGGGGCAAAGGGGAGAGCAGTACTTC. V and J are TRBV28 and TRBJ2-7; either TRBD1 or TRBD2 may supply D (6 bases each). CDR1 and CDR2 from the germline V gene are MDHEN and SYDVKM. The CDR3 totals 17 residues. Trimming left V 1 base short and J 7 bases short, with 23 bases between.

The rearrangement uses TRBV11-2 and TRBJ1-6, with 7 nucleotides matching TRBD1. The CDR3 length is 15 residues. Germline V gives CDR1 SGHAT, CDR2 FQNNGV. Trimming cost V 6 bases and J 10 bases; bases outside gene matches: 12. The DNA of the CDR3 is TGTGCCAGCAGGGAAAACAGGGGCAGTGGATCACCCCTCCACTTT. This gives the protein CASRENRGSGSPLHF.

CDR3 DNA: TGCGCCAGCTGTACAGGGAAGACAACTAATGAAAAACTGTTTTTT. Protein: CASCTGKTTNEKLFF. The chain employs TRBV5-1 and TRBJ1-4, with TRBD1 as a possible D gene (6 bases). V lost 7 bases to trimming and J lost 0 bases, with 13 bases between them. Looked up from germline, CDR1 is SGHRS and CDR2 is YFSETQ. CDR3 length: 15 residues.

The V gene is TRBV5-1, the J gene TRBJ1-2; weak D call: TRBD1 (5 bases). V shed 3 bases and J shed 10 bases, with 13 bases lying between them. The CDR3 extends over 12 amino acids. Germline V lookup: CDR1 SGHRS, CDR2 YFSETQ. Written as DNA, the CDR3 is TGCGCCAGCAGCTCCGAACCTGGGGCCTACACCTTC. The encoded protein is CASSSEPGAYTF.

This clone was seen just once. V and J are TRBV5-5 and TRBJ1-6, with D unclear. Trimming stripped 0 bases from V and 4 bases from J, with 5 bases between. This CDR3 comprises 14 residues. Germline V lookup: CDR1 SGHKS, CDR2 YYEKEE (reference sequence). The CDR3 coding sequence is TGTGCCAGCAGCTTGGAGGCTTATAATTCACCCCTCCACTTT. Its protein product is CASSLEAYNSPLHF. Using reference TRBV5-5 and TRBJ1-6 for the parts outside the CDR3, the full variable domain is DAGVTQSPTHLIKTRGQQVTLRCSPISGHKSVSWYQQVLGQGPQFIFQYYEKEERGRGNFPDRFSARQFPNYSSELNVNALLLGDSALYLCASSLEAYNSPLHFGNGTRLTVT.